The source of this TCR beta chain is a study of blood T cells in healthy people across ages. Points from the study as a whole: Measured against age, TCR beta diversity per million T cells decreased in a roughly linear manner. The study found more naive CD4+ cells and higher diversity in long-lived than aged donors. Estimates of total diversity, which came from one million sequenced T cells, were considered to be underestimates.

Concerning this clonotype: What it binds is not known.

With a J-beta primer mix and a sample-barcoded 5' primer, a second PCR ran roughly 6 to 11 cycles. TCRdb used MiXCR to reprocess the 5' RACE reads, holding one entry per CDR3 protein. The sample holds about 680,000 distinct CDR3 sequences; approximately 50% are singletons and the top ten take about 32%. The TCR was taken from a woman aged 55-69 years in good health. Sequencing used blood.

CDR3 sequence reads: CASSYGVLANYEQYF. In DNA form, the CDR3 reads TGTGCCAGCAGTTACGGTGTTCTAGCGAATTACGAGCAGTACTTC. The rearrangement uses TRBV6-2 or TRBV6-3 and TRBJ2-7; D may be TRBD2 (6 bases). The CDR3 is 15 residues long. Germline V gene sequence: CDR1 MNHEY, CDR2 SVGEGT. Trimming cost V 2 bases and J 4 bases, with 15 bases left between them.